This section outlines one TCR beta chain sequence together with its context. The antigen remains unidentified. Other DNA sequences from this sample encode an identical CDR3 as well. The method was immunoSEQ multiplex PCR; TCRdb's version includes in-frame clones alone and lacks a portion of them. Of 190,000 or so clones in the sample, about 80% are singletons; the top ten hold about 2.8%. The entry originates in a study of cytomegalovirus exposure and HLA in healthy donors. Study-level points and caveats: Subsequent analysis revealed that first-cohort TCR clusters tended to co-occur in the 120 or so validation repertoires.

The V end lost 5 bases, the J end lost 2 bases, and 10 bases lay between the germline ends. The CDR3 is 13 amino acids. From germline, CDR1 is SGHRS and CDR2 YFSETQ. The TCR was taken from a woman under 30 in good health and CMV-seropositive. V is TRBV5-1 and J is TRBJ2-5; possibly TRBD2 for D (5 bases). Material: PBMCs. CDR3 nucleotide sequence: TGCGCCAGCAGACGAGGACTTCAAGAGACCCAGTACTTC. It encodes CASRRGLQETQYF.